Listed here is a single T cell receptor (beta chain). This entry comes from a study of blood T cell repertoires in COVID-19. Whole-study context: Both acute and convalescent COVID-19 samples were obtained from the United States, Italy and Spain. The cDNA or gDNA used as material had been derived from T cells, B-cell-depleted T cells, or PBMCs.

The CDR3 runs 13 residues. CDR1 is SGHRS, CDR2 YFSETQ, per germline. With 4 bases removed from V and 7 bases from J, the gap between germline ends came to 11 bases. Source study methods: Reference gene primer amplification in the assay estimated nucleated cell counts. This table comes from immunoSEQ multiplex PCR, and its TCRdb copy is limited to in-frame clones, with some not included. V and J calls and clone size come straight from that table; D and trimming were deduced from the DNA. The data show roughly 100,000 clones, around nine tenths seen once. The V gene is TRBV5-1, the J gene TRBJ1-4; D is ambiguous. The sample comprised peripheral blood. This TCR came from a human donor in a cohort sampled during active COVID-19. The CDR3 bases are TGCGCCAGCAGCCCCCAGGAAAGTGAAAAACTGTTTTTT. It yields the protein CASSPQESEKLFF.